The rows below give T cell receptor beta chains drawn from one sample of a study of blood T cell repertoires in COVID-19. Profiling relied on immunoSEQ multiplex PCR, and the TCRdb table lists in-frame clones only, not all of them. Seen here are approximately 150,000 clones, roughly 90% observed once, and the top ten hold around 4.6%. Sequenced: peripheral blood. Receptors originate from a woman aged 60 to 75 with active or convalescent COVID-19. Each CDR3 is given with its conserved first and last residue. A D gene is named only where the DNA matches it firmly. Size values are once, few and many counts, or a class for expanded clones, and some rows have none.

v_gene	d_gene	j_gene	abundance	CDR3nt	CDR3aa
TRBV6-1	.	TRBJ2-7	.	TGTGCCAGCAGTGAAGACAGAAAATACGAGCAGTACTTC	CASSEDRKYEQYF
TRBV9	TRBD2	TRBJ2-3	.	TGTGCCAGCAGCCACCCCCAGGCTAGCGGTGGCACAGATACGCAGTATTTT	CASSHPQASGGTDTQYF
TRBV3-1/TRBV3-2	TRBD2	TRBJ2-1	.	TGTGCCAGCAGTCCCAGAGGACTAGCGGGGGGGTATAATGAGCAGTTCTTC	CASSPRGLAGGYNEQFF
TRBV29-1	TRBD2	TRBJ2-7	.	TGCAGCGTTGCCCTAGCGGGGGGACCCGCGCACGAGCAGTACTTC	CSVALAGGPAHEQYF
TRBV19	.	TRBJ2-7	.	TGTGCCAGTAGTGCGGGACAGTACTACGAGCAGTACTTC	CASSAGQYYEQYF
TRBV30	TRBD1	TRBJ1-3	.	TGTGCCTGGAACCTACCCGGGACAGGGGGCCGAAACACCATATATTTT	CAWNLPGTGGRNTIYF
TRBV2	.	TRBJ2-3	.	TGTGCCAGCAGTGAATGGCGGTCTAGCACAGATACGCAGTATTTT	CASSEWRSSTDTQYF
TRBV6-6	TRBD1	TRBJ1-5	.	TGTGCCAGCAGTGGACAGGGGAAGGGTCAGCCCCAGCATTTT	CASSGQGKGQPQHF
TRBV18	.	TRBJ1-2	.	TGTGCCAGCTCACCCGGGGGGAGTGGTGGCTACACCTTC	CASSPGGSGGYTF
TRBV6-5	TRBD2	TRBJ2-7	.	TGTGCCAGCAGCAGCGGGGGTTGGCCCGAGCAGTACTTC	CASSSGGWPEQYF
TRBV5-1	.	TRBJ2-7	.	TGCGCCAGCAGCGGTCGGGTCTCCTACGAGCAGTACTTC	CASSGRVSYEQYF
TRBV2	.	TRBJ1-5	.	TGTGCCAGCAGTGTTCTAAGGGACACAAATGGGGGTCAGCCCCAGCATTTT	CASSVLRDTNGGQPQHF
TRBV13	.	TRBJ1-3	.	TGTGCCAGCAGCTTAACCCAGGGGCCGGCGGGAAACACCATATATTTT	CASSLTQGPAGNTIYF
TRBV29-1	.	TRBJ1-4	.	TGCAGCGCCCTATACCTTGAAAAACTGTTTTTT	CSALYLEKLFF
TRBV12-5	.	TRBJ1-3	.	TGTGCTAGTGGTTTGGATCCAGTGGGAAACACCATATATTTT	CASGLDPVGNTIYF
TRBV10-1	TRBD1	TRBJ2-3	once	TGCGCCAGCAGTCCGGGACAGCACACAGATACGCAGTATTTT	CASSPGQHTDTQYF
TRBV6-5	.	TRBJ1-5	few	TGTGCCAGCAGCCAACAGGGCCATCAGCCCCAGCATTTT	CASSQQGHQPQHF
TRBV10-3	.	TRBJ1-1	.	TGTGCCGCGTCAGGGGCTAGGAACACTGAAGCTTTCTTT	CAASGARNTEAFF
TRBV20-1	.	TRBJ2-2	.	TGCAGTGCTAGTCCTAGCACCGGGGAGCTGTTTTTT	CSASPSTGELFF
TRBV19	.	TRBJ1-6	once	TGTGCCAGTAGTATTGGCGCAGGGGAAGGTTCACCCCTCCACTTT	CASSIGAGEGSPLHF
TRBV4-1	.	TRBJ1-6	.	TGCGCCAGCAGCCAAGTGTTAGGGGAATCCTATAATTCACCCCTCCACTTT	CASSQVLGESYNSPLHF
TRBV6-2/TRBV6-3	.	TRBJ1-1	.	TGTGCCAGCAGTTACCTAGCGGACGGAGGGGCTGAAGCTTTCTTT	CASSYLADGGAEAFF
TRBV7-2	.	TRBJ1-4	.	TGTGCCAGCAGCCCTCAGGGGTTGGGTGAAAAACTGTTTTTT	CASSPQGLGEKLFF